The rows below give T cell receptor beta chains drawn from one sample of a study of cytotoxic CD8 clonotypes in ibrutinib-treated CLL. TCRdb's copy holds only in-frame clones and misses some; the assay was immunoSEQ multiplex PCR. Of some 310,000 clones listed, 70% to 80% are singletons. The material was PBMCs, obtained before ibrutinib treatment. All receptors derive from a human donor with chronic lymphocytic leukemia. The CDR3 runs from the conserved cysteine through the conserved F or W. D genes are given only for firm matches. Not all rows give a size; the values are once, few, many and, for expanded clones, a class.

cdr3_aa: CASSPPGLSITDTQYF; cdr3_nt: TGTGCCAGCAGCCCGCCGGGACTTTCTATCACAGATACGCAGTATTTT; cdr3_length: 16; d_call: -; v_call: TRBV7-2; clone_size: -; j_call: TRBJ2-3
cdr3_aa: CASSRHTGELFF; cdr3_nt: TGCGCCAGCAGCCGACATACCGGGGAGCTGTTTTTT; cdr3_length: 12; d_call: -; v_call: TRBV5-1; clone_size: -; j_call: TRBJ2-2
cdr3_aa: CATSRVKGTRKNEQFF; cdr3_nt: TGTGCCACCAGCAGAGTAAAAGGGACTAGGAAAAATGAGCAGTTCTTC; cdr3_length: 16; d_call: TRBD2; v_call: TRBV15; clone_size: -; j_call: TRBJ2-1
cdr3_aa: CASSYSQESDTQYF; cdr3_nt: TGTGCCAGCAGTTACTCCCAGGAATCAGATACGCAGTATTTT; cdr3_length: 14; d_call: -; v_call: TRBV6-5; clone_size: -; j_call: TRBJ2-3
cdr3_aa: CASSAPGHLVAFF; cdr3_nt: TGTGCCAGCAGCGCCCCGGGACATCTCGTCGCTTTCTTT; cdr3_length: 13; d_call: -; v_call: TRBV7-9; clone_size: once; j_call: TRBJ1-1
cdr3_aa: CASSPLNGGTYGYTF; cdr3_nt: TGTGCCAGCAGTCCTCTGAACGGAGGAACGTATGGCTACACCTTC; cdr3_length: 15; d_call: -; v_call: TRBV6-5; clone_size: -; j_call: TRBJ1-2
cdr3_aa: CASSDQETQYF; cdr3_nt: TGCGCCAGCAGTGACCAAGAGACCCAGTACTTC; cdr3_length: 11; d_call: -; v_call: TRBV10-1; clone_size: -; j_call: TRBJ2-5
cdr3_aa: CASSSRPLAPKDEQFF; cdr3_nt: TGTGCCAGCAGCTCGCGACCTCTAGCACCGAAGGATGAGCAGTTCTTC; cdr3_length: 16; d_call: -; v_call: TRBV7-3; clone_size: -; j_call: TRBJ2-1
cdr3_aa: CASRTSRVPSYGYTF; cdr3_nt: TGTGCCAGCAGGACATCGCGGGTCCCCAGCTATGGCTACACCTTC; cdr3_length: 15; d_call: -; v_call: TRBV6-1; clone_size: -; j_call: TRBJ1-2
cdr3_aa: CASSQVPPLQGGANYGYTF; cdr3_nt: TGCGCCAGCAGCCAAGTTCCGCCACTACAGGGGGGCGCTAACTATGGCTACACCTTC; cdr3_length: 19; d_call: TRBD1; v_call: TRBV4-1; clone_size: -; j_call: TRBJ1-2
cdr3_aa: CASSMVQGGEQYF; cdr3_nt: TGTGCCAGTAGTATGGTTCAGGGTGGCGAGCAGTACTTC; cdr3_length: 13; d_call: -; v_call: TRBV19; clone_size: -; j_call: TRBJ2-7
cdr3_aa: CASSPLAGPYNEQFF; cdr3_nt: TGTGCCAGCAGCCCTCTAGCGGGGCCCTACAATGAGCAGTTCTTC; cdr3_length: 15; d_call: TRBD2; v_call: TRBV7-3; clone_size: -; j_call: TRBJ2-1